Described below is a single T cell receptor (beta chain) sequence and its context. The antigen is unknown. The data were taken from a study of T cell responses to AZD1222 COVID-19 vaccine. This table comes from immunoSEQ multiplex PCR, and its TCRdb copy is limited to in-frame clones, with some not included. This sample has around 140,000 clones; 65% to 90% occur once, and the top ten carry about 20%. Study conclusions and caveats: A reported finding is that nearly half of spike-specific TCRs target unmutated variant regions. Vaccine-associated CD4 TCRs ranged over spike, dominating at 160-218 and 743-854. None of the repertoires were sampled until the peak T cell response had passed. Just six or seven AZD1222 recipients tested seropositive at baseline.

The CDR3 consists of 16 residues. Germline V gene data show CDR1 as SEHNR and CDR2 as FQNEAQ (reference sequence). V dropped 5 bases and J dropped 1; count of bases not matched to a gene: 8. This clonotype originated in an adult in good health. Sequencing was performed on peripheral blood, taken on day 0 of AZD1222 vaccination. The chain carries TRBV7-9 and TRBJ1-5, with TRBD1 matching over 7 bases. CDR3 amino acids: CASSVTTGPSNQPQHF. CDR3 nucleotides: TGTGCCAGCAGCGTCACGACAGGGCCAAGCAATCAGCCCCAGCATTTT.